This entry lists 8 T cell receptor beta chains sequenced from one sample in a study of cytomegalovirus exposure and HLA in healthy donors. The PCR had 60 Vbeta and 13 Jbeta primers. TCRdb's table, derived via immunoSEQ multiplex PCR, lists solely in-frame clones and lacks some. The sample yields 150,000 to 200,000 clones, approximately 59% seen once. The sequencing input was PBMCs. The receptors stem from a man aged 40-49 years in good health and CMV-seronegative.

The chain couples TRBV29-1 to TRBJ1-2; D not resolved. Deletions cut 8 bases from V and 0 bases from J, with 16 bases between. Germline V gene sequence: CDR1 SQVTM, CDR2 ANQGSEA. The CDR3 consists of 14 residues. CDR3 sequence reads: CSLLQSGSNYGYTF. The CDR3 nucleotides read TGCAGCCTCCTCCAGAGCGGGTCTAACTATGGCTACACCTTC.

The chain combines TRBV30 with TRBJ2-1, with D possibly matching TRBD1 (6 bases). V lost 0 bases and J 3 bases, leaving 12 bases between the germline ends. CDR1 and CDR2 (germline): GTSNPN, SVGIG (reference sequence). The CDR3 has 15 residues. CDR3 sequence: CAWSVLGAGYNEQFF. CDR3 DNA: TGTGCCTGGAGTGTACTGGGGGCGGGCTACAATGAGCAGTTCTTC.

This rearrangement joins TRBV7-2 to TRBJ2-7; tentative D call: TRBD1 (6 bases). CDR1 is SGHTA and CDR2 is FQGNSA in the germline V gene. The CDR3 spans 15 residues. V shed 0 bases and J shed 3 bases, with 12 bases lying between them. CDR3 sequence: CASSLATGGRYEQYF. The DNA of the CDR3 is TGTGCCAGCAGCTTAGCGACAGGAGGTCGCTACGAGCAGTACTTC. Full variable domain (outside the CDR3, taken from reference TRBV7-2 and TRBJ2-7): GAGVSQSPSNKVTEKGKDVELRCDPISGHTALYWYRQSLGQGLEFLIYFQGNSAPDKSGLPSDRFSAERTGGSVSTLTIQRTQQEDSAVYLCASSLATGGRYEQYFGPGTRLTVT.

This clone was seen a few times. CDR3 in amino acids: CASGGTGTNEKLFF. Written as DNA, the CDR3 is TGTGCCAGTGGAGGGACAGGAACTAATGAAAAACTGTTTTTT. The J gene is TRBJ1-4, the V gene TRBV2; TRBD1 matches at 8 bases. The CDR3 contains 14 residues. Unmatched junction bases numbered 4, after V lost 9 bases and J lost 1 base. Germline assignment: CDR1 SNHLY and CDR2 FYNNEI.

This clone has more than one count but fewer than ten. The rearrangement uses TRBV6-5 and TRBJ2-3, with D perhaps matching TRBD1 (6 bases). V lost 2 bases, J lost 2 bases, and 11 bases lay in between. Germline V lookup: CDR1 MNHEY, CDR2 SVGAGI. The CDR3 has 15 amino acids. The DNA for the CDR3 is TGTGCCAGCAGTTACGCCAAGGGGGTCACAGATACGCAGTATTTT. This gives the protein CASSYAKGVTDTQYF.

A remark on this clone: The junction does not match germline at one end; this may be a read error. CDR3 DNA sequence: TGTTCCAGCAGCCGGGACTACAAGGCGAATGGCTACACCTTC. Protein sequence: CSSSRDYKANGYTF. This sequence joins TRBV7-9 and TRBJ1-2, with D maybe TRBD1 (5 bases). CDR1 and CDR2 from the germline V gene are SEHNR and FQNEAQ (reference sequence). The CDR3 consists of 14 residues.

The rearrangement joins TRBV6-5 to TRBJ1-6; the D gene is possibly TRBD1 (5 bases). The CDR3 runs 15 residues. With 4 bases removed from V and 2 bases from J, the gap between germline ends came to 9 bases. Germline loops: CDR1 MNHEY, CDR2 SVGAGI. The CDR3 protein is CASSWKGPYNSPLHF. As DNA, the CDR3 is TGTGCCAGCAGTTGGAAGGGGCCCTATAATTCACCCCTCCACTTT.

The chain combines TRBV2 with TRBJ2-5; D perhaps matches TRBD1 (5 bases). The germline V and J ends were trimmed by 6 bases and 5 bases, with 16 bases remaining between them. CDR1 is SNHLY and CDR2 is FYNNEI in the germline V gene. CDR3 length: 14 amino acids. The CDR3 DNA sequence: TGTGCCAGCAGGGAGACAGTCCTCGGGGAGACCCAGTACTTC. As protein: CASRETVLGETQYF.